Listed below are T cell receptor beta chains from one sample, sequenced in a study of T cells after yellow fever vaccination. TCRdb re-called the 5' RACE reads with MiXCR, one entry per CDR3 protein. The sample has approximately 550,000 distinct CDR3 sequences, 15% to 20% seen once. Material: PBMCs, obtained 15 days after the yellow fever booster vaccination. The source of these receptors is a man aged 25 to 40 who received the YFV17D yellow fever vaccine. Both conserved end residues are part of each CDR3. A D gene is named only where the DNA matches it firmly. The size of a clone is reported for some rows only, either as once, few or many, or as a class for expanded clones.

D	J	V	size	DNA	CDR3
.	TRBJ2-7	TRBV6-2/TRBV6-3	.	TGTGCCAGCGGGACATACTTTGTTAGCGGCGACGAGCAGTACTTC	CASGTYFVSGDEQYF
.	TRBJ2-3	TRBV6-2/TRBV6-3	.	TGTGCCAGCAACACTTGGGCGGAGAACACAGATACGCAGTATTTT	CASNTWAENTDTQYF
.	TRBJ2-1	TRBV2	many	TGTGCCAGCAGTGTTCGGGGGAACACCTACAATGAGCAGTTCTTC	CASSVRGNTYNEQFF
.	TRBJ2-1	TRBV28	.	TGTGCCACCAGCTACAGAGGTGAGCAGTTCTTC	CATSYRGEQFF
TRBD1	TRBJ1-3	TRBV10-3	few	TGTGCCATCGCCGGGACAGTCTCTGGAAACACCATATATTTT	CAIAGTVSGNTIYF
.	TRBJ2-1	TRBV6-5	few	TGTGCCAGCAGTTACCGGGGGTTGGGTGAGCAGTTCTTC	CASSYRGLGEQFF
TRBD2	TRBJ2-3	TRBV14	.	TGTGCCAGCAGCCAACCGACTGTAGCGGGAGGGGTCACAGATACGCAGTATTTT	CASSQPTVAGGVTDTQYF
TRBD2	TRBJ2-1	TRBV12-3/TRBV12-4	few	TGTGCCAGCAGTTTCGGGACTAGCGGGAGTGGGCAGTTCTTC	CASSFGTSGSGQFF
TRBD1	TRBJ2-1	TRBV24-1	.	TGTGCCACGGGGACAGGGGGACAGTCCGTCCACAATGAGCAGTTCTTC	CATGTGGQSVHNEQFF
.	TRBJ1-2	TRBV25-1	.	TGTGCCAGCAGTTCCTCGGGCTATGGCTACACCTTC	CASSSSGYGYTF
.	TRBJ2-2	TRBV9	.	TGTGCCAGCAGCGTTCGATCATTTTCCGGGGAGCTGTTTTTT	CASSVRSFSGELFF
.	TRBJ1-4	TRBV6-5	.	TGTGCCAGCAGTTCCCAGGGATCAACTAATGAAAAACTGTTTTTT	CASSSQGSTNEKLFF
.	TRBJ1-2	TRBV7-3	few	TGTGCCAGCAGGGATTGGGGGACGAACTATGGCTACACCTTC	CASRDWGTNYGYTF
.	TRBJ2-1	TRBV7-8	few	TGTGCCAGCGGGGTTACGGGGGGCCTGTATGAGCAGTTCTTC	CASGVTGGLYEQFF
.	TRBJ2-5	TRBV27	few	TGTGCCAGCAGTTTAGGCCCCCGGCGGGGAGAGACCCAGTACTTC	CASSLGPRRGETQYF
.	TRBJ2-7	TRBV7-9	.	TGTGCCAGCAGCTTAGGGACCGCCGTGGGGGAGCAGTACTTC	CASSLGTAVGEQYF
.	TRBJ2-7	TRBV25-1	.	TGTGCCAGCAGTGACCCTCTAGCGAGCTCCTACGAGCAGTACTTC	CASSDPLASSYEQYF
TRBD2	TRBJ2-1	TRBV12-3/TRBV12-4	few	TGTGCCAGCAGTCCCCGGGCGGGGGGGGGTATGGGGTCCTACAATGAGCAGTTCTTC	CASSPRAGGGMGSYNEQFF
TRBD2	TRBJ2-3	TRBV12-3/TRBV12-4	many	TGTGCCAGCAGTCTTGGCGGGAGGCCCCATTCAGATACGCAGTATTTT	CASSLGGRPHSDTQYF
.	TRBJ2-1	TRBV9	.	TGTGCCAGCAGCCCACCGAGGGGCGAAATCAATGAGCAGTTCTTC	CASSPPRGEINEQFF
.	TRBJ2-1	TRBV7-9	few	TGTGCCAGCAGCTACACCTTGACGGGCAGCTCCTACAATGAGCAGTTCTTC	CASSYTLTGSSYNEQFF
.	TRBJ2-3	TRBV24-1	few	TGTGCCACCAGCAAGGGGTTGGTGACAGATACGCAGTATTTT	CATSKGLVTDTQYF
.	TRBJ1-1	TRBV20-1	few	TGCAGTGCTAGAGATCTTAAGACGAACACTGAAGCTTTCTTT	CSARDLKTNTEAFF
.	TRBJ2-6	TRBV5-1	few	TGCGCCAGCAGCTTGATTCCTTCAGCCTCTGGGGCCAACGTCCTGACTTTC	CASSLIPSASGANVLTF
.	TRBJ2-3	TRBV30	.	TGTGCCTGGATGCGAGCCACAAAAGAAGATACGCAGTATTTT	CAWMRATKEDTQYF
TRBD2	TRBJ2-1	TRBV5-1	many	TGCGCCAGCAGCTCCGGGACTAGCGGGAACAATGAGCAGTTCTTC	CASSSGTSGNNEQFF
.	TRBJ2-5	TRBV7-2	.	TGTGCCAGCAGCCGAGGGAGGTACCAAGAGACCCAGTACTTC	CASSRGRYQETQYF
.	TRBJ2-2	TRBV12-3/TRBV12-4	.	TGTGCCAGCAGTAAGAGTCCCGGGGAGCTGTTTTTT	CASSKSPGELFF
.	TRBJ2-3	TRBV7-2	.	TGTGCCAGCAGCTTATTCTGGCACTTGGGAGATACGCAGTATTTT	CASSLFWHLGDTQYF
.	TRBJ2-3	TRBV5-6	many	TGTGCCAGCAGCTTGGTTAGCACAGATACGCAGTATTTT	CASSLVSTDTQYF
TRBD2	TRBJ2-3	TRBV6-1	few	TGTGCCAGCAGACTGGGACTAGCGGGCACAGATACGCAGTATTTT	CASRLGLAGTDTQYF
TRBD1	TRBJ1-4	TRBV29-1	.	TGCAGCTCGAAGGGACAGGATGAAAAACTGTTTTTT	CSSKGQDEKLFF
.	TRBJ2-7	TRBV25-1	few	TGTGCCAGCAGTGAAGGATTCCCGGGTGCCGAGCAGTACTTC	CASSEGFPGAEQYF
.	TRBJ2-7	TRBV2	few	TGTGCCAGCAGTGAGGAAAATAGCGATTCCTACGAGCAGTACTTC	CASSEENSDSYEQYF
.	TRBJ2-7	TRBV27	.	TGTGCCAGCAGTTTATCCGGGGTTCCCTCCTACGAGCAGTACTTC	CASSLSGVPSYEQYF
.	TRBJ2-5	TRBV20-1	.	TGCAGTGCCCCCCCCCGGAGGGGACAAGAGACCCAGTACTTC	CSAPPRRGQETQYF
.	TRBJ2-1	TRBV20-1	few	TGCAGTCCTTATAAGGGTGGTAATGAGCAGTTCTTC	CSPYKGGNEQFF
.	TRBJ1-5	TRBV5-1	many	TGCGCCAGCAGCTTAAATCCCCTCAATCAGCCCCAGCATTTT	CASSLNPLNQPQHF
TRBD1	TRBJ2-7	TRBV29-1	.	TGCAGCGTCGCCGACAGGGTCTACGAGCAGTACTTC	CSVADRVYEQYF
.	TRBJ2-5	TRBV3-1	.	TGTGCCAGTCGGCAAACGGAGACCCAGTACTTC	CASRQTETQYF
.	TRBJ2-2	TRBV7-2	few	TGTGCCAGCACCCCTTGGATAGGGGATGGTGGGGAGCTGTTTTTT	CASTPWIGDGGELFF
TRBD2	TRBJ2-1	TRBV7-9	.	TGTGCCAGCAGCTACCCCGGGACTAGCAGAAATGAGCAGTTCTTC	CASSYPGTSRNEQFF
.	TRBJ2-1	TRBV7-2	.	TGTGCCAGCAGCGAGAGCGCCGGTTACAATGAGCAGTTCTTC	CASSESAGYNEQFF
.	TRBJ2-3	TRBV7-3	.	TGTGCCAGCAGCTTAAGTGGGGAGCCGGGGTCTAGCGCCACAGATACGCAGTATTTT	CASSLSGEPGSSATDTQYF
TRBD2	TRBJ2-7	TRBV12-3/TRBV12-4	few	TGTGCCAGCAGCCCCGGGGGGAGAACGAGCAACTACGAGCAGTACTTC	CASSPGGRTSNYEQYF
TRBD2	TRBJ2-1	TRBV5-1	few	TGCGCCAGCAGCTTGGTGACTAGCGTATACAATGAGCAGTTCTTC	CASSLVTSVYNEQFF
.	TRBJ2-4	TRBV6-5	.	TGTGCCAGCAGTTACGGAGACAACCTTAAAAACATTCAGTACTTC	CASSYGDNLKNIQYF
.	TRBJ1-6	TRBV10-3	.	TGTGCCATCAGGAGTCGACAGGACTCGGATTCACCCCTCCACTTT	CAIRSRQDSDSPLHF
.	TRBJ2-1	TRBV29-1	.	TGCAGCGGGGCGAGGGGGAACTCCTACAATGAGCAGTTCTTC	CSGARGNSYNEQFF
.	TRBJ2-3	TRBV20-1	.	TGCAGTGCAACCCCGCTGGGGGGGGGCGGAAAAGATACGCAGTATTTT	CSATPLGGGGKDTQYF
.	TRBJ2-3	TRBV5-4	few	TGTGCCAGCAACGGCTGGGGGTCTTCGGAGGATACGCAGTATTTT	CASNGWGSSEDTQYF
TRBD1	TRBJ2-5	TRBV24-1	few	TGTGCCACCAGTGAATCCAGGGGGCGAGGGGGAGAGACCCAGTACTTC	CATSESRGRGGETQYF
.	TRBJ2-7	TRBV7-2	few	TGTGCCAGCAGCTGGGCGACGGGACCCGGGGAGCAGTACTTC	CASSWATGPGEQYF
.	TRBJ2-7	TRBV7-2	few	TGTGCCAGCAGCTTAGGTGAAGGCGGCGAGCAGTACTTC	CASSLGEGGEQYF